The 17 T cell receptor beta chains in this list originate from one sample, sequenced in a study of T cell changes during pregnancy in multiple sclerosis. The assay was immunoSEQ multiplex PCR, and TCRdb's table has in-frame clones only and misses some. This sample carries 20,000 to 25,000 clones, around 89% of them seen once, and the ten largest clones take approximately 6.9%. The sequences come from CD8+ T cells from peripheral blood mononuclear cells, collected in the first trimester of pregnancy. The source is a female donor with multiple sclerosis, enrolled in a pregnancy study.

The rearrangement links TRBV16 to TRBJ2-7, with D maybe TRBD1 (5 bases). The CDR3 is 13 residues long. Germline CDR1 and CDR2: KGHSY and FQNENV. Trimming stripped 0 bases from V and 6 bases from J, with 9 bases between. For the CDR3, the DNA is TGTGCCAGCAGCCAATCGGGGCCCCTCGAGCAGTACTTC. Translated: CASSQSGPLEQYF.

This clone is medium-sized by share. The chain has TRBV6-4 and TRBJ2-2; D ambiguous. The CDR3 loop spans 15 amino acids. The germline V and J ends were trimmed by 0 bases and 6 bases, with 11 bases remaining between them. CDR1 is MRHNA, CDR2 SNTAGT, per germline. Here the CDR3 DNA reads TGTGCCAGCAGTGACTCCTCTTCTAGTCCCGGGGAGCTGTTTTTT. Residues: CASSDSSSSPGELFF.

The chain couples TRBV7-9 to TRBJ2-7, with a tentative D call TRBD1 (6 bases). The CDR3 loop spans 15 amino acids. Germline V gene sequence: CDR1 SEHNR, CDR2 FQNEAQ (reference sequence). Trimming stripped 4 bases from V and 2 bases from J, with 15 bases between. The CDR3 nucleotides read TGTGCCAGCAGCTCTCCAAAGGGGGTCCCCTACGAGCAGTACTTC. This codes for CASSSPKGVPYEQYF.

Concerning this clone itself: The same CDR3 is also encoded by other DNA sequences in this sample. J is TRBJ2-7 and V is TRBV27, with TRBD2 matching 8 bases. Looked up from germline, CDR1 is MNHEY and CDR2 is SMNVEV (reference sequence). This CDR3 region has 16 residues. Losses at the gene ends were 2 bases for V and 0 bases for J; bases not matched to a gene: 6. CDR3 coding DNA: TGTGCCAGCAGTTTACTGAGCGGGGGACTCTCCTACGAGCAGTACTTC. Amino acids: CASSLLSGGLSYEQYF.

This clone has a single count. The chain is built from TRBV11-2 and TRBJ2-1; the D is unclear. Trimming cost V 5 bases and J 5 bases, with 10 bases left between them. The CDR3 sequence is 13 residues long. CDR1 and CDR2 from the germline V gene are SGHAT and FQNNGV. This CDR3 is CASSLPADNEQFF. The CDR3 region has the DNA TGTGCCAGCAGCCTCCCGGCGGACAATGAGCAGTTCTTC.

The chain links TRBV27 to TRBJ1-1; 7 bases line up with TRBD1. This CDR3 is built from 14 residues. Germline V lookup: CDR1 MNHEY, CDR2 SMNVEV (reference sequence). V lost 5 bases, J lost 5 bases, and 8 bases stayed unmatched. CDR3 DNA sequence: TGTGCCAGCAGTGAGGGGGCGCTAGGTACTGAAGCTTTCTTT. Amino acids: CASSEGALGTEAFF.

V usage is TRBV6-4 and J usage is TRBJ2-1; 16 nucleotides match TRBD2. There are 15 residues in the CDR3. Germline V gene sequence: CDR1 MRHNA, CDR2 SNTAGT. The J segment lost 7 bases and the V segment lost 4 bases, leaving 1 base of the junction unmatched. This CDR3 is CASSAGLAGGNEQFF. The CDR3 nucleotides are TGTGCCAGCAGTGCGGGACTAGCGGGAGGGAATGAGCAGTTCTTC.

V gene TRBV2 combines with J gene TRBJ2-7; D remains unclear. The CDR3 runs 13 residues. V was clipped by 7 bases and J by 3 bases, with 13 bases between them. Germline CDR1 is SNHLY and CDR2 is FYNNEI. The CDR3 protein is CASMGPPLYEQYF. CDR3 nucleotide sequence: TGTGCCAGCATGGGCCCCCCCCTCTACGAGCAGTACTTC.

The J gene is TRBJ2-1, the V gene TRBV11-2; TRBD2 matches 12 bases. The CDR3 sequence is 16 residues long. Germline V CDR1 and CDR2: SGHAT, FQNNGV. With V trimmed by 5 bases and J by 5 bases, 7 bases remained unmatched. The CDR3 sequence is CASSLLTSGSNNEQFF. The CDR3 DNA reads TGTGCCAGCAGCCTATTGACTAGCGGGAGTAACAATGAGCAGTTCTTC.

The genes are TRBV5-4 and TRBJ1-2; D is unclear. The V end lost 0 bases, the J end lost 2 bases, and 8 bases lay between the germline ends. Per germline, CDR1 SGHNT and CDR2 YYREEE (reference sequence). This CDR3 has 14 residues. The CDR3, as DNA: TGTGCCAGCAGCTTGGTGGAGGGAAACTATGGCTACACCTTC. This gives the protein CASSLVEGNYGYTF.

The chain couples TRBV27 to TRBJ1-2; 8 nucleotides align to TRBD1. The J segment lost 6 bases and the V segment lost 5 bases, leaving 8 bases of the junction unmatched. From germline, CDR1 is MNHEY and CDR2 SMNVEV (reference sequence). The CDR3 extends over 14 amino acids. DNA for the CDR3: TGTGCCAGCAGTCGACAGGGGCTCCTGGATGGCTACACCTTC. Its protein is CASSRQGLLDGYTF.

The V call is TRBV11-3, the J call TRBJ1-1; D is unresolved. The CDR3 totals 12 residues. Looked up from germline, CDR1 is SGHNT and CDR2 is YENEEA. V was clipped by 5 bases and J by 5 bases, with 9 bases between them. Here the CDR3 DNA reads TGTGCCAGCAGCCAGCGGAGTACTGAAGCTTTCTTT. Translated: CASSQRSTEAFF.

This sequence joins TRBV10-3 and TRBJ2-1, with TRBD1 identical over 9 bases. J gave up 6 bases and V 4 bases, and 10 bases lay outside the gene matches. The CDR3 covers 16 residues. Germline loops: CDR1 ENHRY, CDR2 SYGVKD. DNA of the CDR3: TGTGCCATCAGTGGGCCTGGGACAGGGTTCTTCAATGAGCAGTTCTTC. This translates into CAISGPGTGFFNEQFF.

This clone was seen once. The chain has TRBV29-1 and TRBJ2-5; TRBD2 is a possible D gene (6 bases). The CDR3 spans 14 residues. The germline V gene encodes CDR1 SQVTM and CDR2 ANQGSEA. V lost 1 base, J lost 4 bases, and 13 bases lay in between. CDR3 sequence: CSVEGGGITETQYF. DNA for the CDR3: TGCAGCGTTGAAGGGGGCGGGATCACAGAGACCCAGTACTTC.

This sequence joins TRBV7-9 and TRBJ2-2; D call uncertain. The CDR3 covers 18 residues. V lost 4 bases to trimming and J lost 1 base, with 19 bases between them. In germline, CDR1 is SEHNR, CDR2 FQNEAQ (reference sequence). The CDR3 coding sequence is TGTGCCAGCAGCTCCCCCTATTTACGCGGAGAGAACACCGGGGAGCTGTTTTTT. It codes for CASSSPYLRGENTGELFF.

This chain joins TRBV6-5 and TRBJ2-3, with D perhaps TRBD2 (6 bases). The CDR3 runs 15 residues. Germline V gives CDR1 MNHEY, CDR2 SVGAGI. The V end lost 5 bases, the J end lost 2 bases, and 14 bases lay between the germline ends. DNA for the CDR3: TGTGCCAGCAGTACTTGGGACTCGAACACAGATACGCAGTATTTT. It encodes CASSTWDSNTDTQYF.

Written as DNA, the CDR3 is TGCGCCAGCAGCCAAGCGAAGGAGACTGAAGCTTTCTTT. It codes for CASSQAKETEAFF. This chain links TRBV4-1 with TRBJ1-1; D remains unclear. CDR3 length: 13 residues. V was shortened by 1 base and J by 5 bases, with 8 bases between the two germline ends. Germline V gene sequence: CDR1 MGHRA, CDR2 YSYEKL.